What follows are 9 T cell receptor beta chains derived from one specimen sequenced in a study of technical replicates of blood from a handful of donors. Method: immunoSEQ multiplex PCR; TCRdb's copy keeps in-frame clones and lacks some. The data contain tens of thousands of clones, 95% to 97% of them seen just once; the ten biggest clones take up around 0.22%. Sequenced input: T cells isolated from PBMCs. These receptors were collected from a human donor in good health.

This clone was picked up one time. This sequence joins TRBV7-9 and TRBJ2-7; 8 nucleotides agree with TRBD2. Germline CDR1 SEHNR, CDR2 FQNEAQ (reference sequence). CDR3 length: 15 amino acids. The J segment lost 4 bases and the V segment lost 4 bases, leaving 9 bases of the junction unmatched. CDR3 protein: CASSSGLALPYEQYF. Written as DNA, the CDR3 is TGTGCCAGCAGCTCCGGACTAGCTCTCCCTTACGAGCAGTACTTC.

A few counts support this clone. The chain has TRBV4-1 and TRBJ1-1, with TRBD1 matching over 7 bases. Germline V CDR1 and CDR2: MGHRA, YSYEKL. Trimming removed 0 bases from V and 4 bases from J; junction bases left unmatched: 5. This CDR3 has 15 amino acids. The CDR3 bases are TGCGCCAGCAGCCAAGACAGGGCAGGGGGCACTGAAGCTTTCTTT. Its translation: CASSQDRAGGTEAFF.

The chain employs TRBV21-1 and TRBJ2-3; TRBD2 is the table's D call, not checked against the DNA. TRBV21-1 is described as a pseudogene. The CDR3 is 17 amino acids. The CDR3 DNA sequence: TGTGCCAGCAGCAAGGGTTACGGGAGGCCTGGCACAGATACGCAGTATTTT. Translating it yields CASSKGYGRPGTDTQYF.

The rearrangement joins TRBV6-5 to TRBJ2-7; D perhaps matches TRBD2 (5 bases). Germline V lookup: CDR1 MNHEY, CDR2 SVGAGI. This CDR3 contains 14 residues. Between the trimmed V and J ends, which lost 4 bases and 2 bases, there was a span of 12 bases. In DNA, the CDR3 is TGTGCCAGCAGTTTCGTGCCCGGGACCTACGAGCAGTACTTC. Protein product: CASSFVPGTYEQYF.

The chain employs TRBV7-2 and TRBJ2-7, with no clear D. V lost 5 bases and J 3 bases, leaving 23 bases between the germline ends. Germline CDR1 SGHTA, CDR2 FQGNSA. The length of the CDR3 is 17 residues. CDR3 in amino acids: CASSPQPSSLPGYEQYF. CDR3 DNA sequence: TGTGCCAGCAGCCCACAACCGTCTAGTCTTCCGGGCTACGAGCAGTACTTC.

This sequence joins TRBV6-4 and TRBJ2-2; D remains ambiguous. Trimming removed 6 bases at V and 5 bases at J, with 10 bases between. Per the germline V gene, CDR1 is MRHNA and CDR2 is SNTAGT. This CDR3 region has 13 residues. The CDR3 region has the DNA TGTGCCAGCAGCGAGGCAGCGACCGGGGAGCTGTTTTTT. Protein: CASSEAATGELFF.

The count of this clone is one. V gene TRBV28 combines with J gene TRBJ1-5; weak D call: TRBD1 (6 bases). The CDR3 contains 13 residues. Germline V CDR1 and CDR2: MDHEN, SYDVKM. V was cut by 8 bases and J by 3 bases, with 11 bases left in between. CDR3 sequence: CASHTGFNQPQHF. In DNA form, the CDR3 reads TGTGCCAGCCACACAGGGTTCAATCAGCCCCAGCATTTT.

Only a few counts were recorded for this clone. V and J are TRBV5-1 and TRBJ1-1, with 10 bases identical to TRBD1. CDR1 is SGHRS and CDR2 is YFSETQ in the germline V gene. This CDR3 is 16 amino acids long. With V trimmed by 6 bases and J by 0 bases, 8 bases remained unmatched. CDR3 residues: CASIPGTGVMNTEAFF. In DNA form, the CDR3 reads TGCGCCAGCATTCCGGGGACAGGGGTGATGAACACTGAAGCTTTCTTT.

The V and J genes are TRBV6-5 and TRBJ1-2, with D possibly TRBD1 on 5 matching bases. V lost 5 bases and J lost 3, with 10 bases in between. The CDR3 has 13 amino acids. Germline V gives CDR1 MNHEY, CDR2 SVGAGI. Written as DNA, the CDR3 is TGTGCCAGCAGTACTCAGGGTCACTATGGCTACACCTTC. Amino acid sequence: CASSTQGHYGYTF.